The 8 T cell receptor beta chains below were found in one sample sequenced in a study of monozygotic twins with inflammatory bowel disease. TCRdb re-called the 5' RACE reads; one entry per CDR3 protein, DNA not given. This table lists a few hundred thousand distinct CDR3 sequences. The specimen sequenced was blood. The receptors were gathered from a human donor with ulcerative colitis or Crohn's disease, or a healthy co-twin of an affected twin (not recorded which).

The chain combines TRBV18 with TRBJ1-1; as DNA is missing, the TRBD1 call by TCRdb cannot be tested. CDR3 length equals 16 residues. Per the germline V gene, CDR1 is KGHSH and CDR2 is LQKENI. The CDR3 loop reads CASSPNGQGAGTEAFF.

The chain combines TRBV3-1 with TRBJ1-5; there is no DNA to check the TCRdb D call of TRBD1. CDR3 length equals 15 residues. CDR1 is LGHDT, CDR2 YNNKEL, per germline (reference sequence). The CDR3: CASSFAGTVGQPQHF.

This chain uses TRBV7-2 with TRBJ2-2; the TCRdb D gene call, TRBD2, has no DNA to confirm it. The CDR3 has 16 residues. Per the germline V gene, CDR1 is SGHTA and CDR2 is FQGNSA. CDR3 sequence reads: CASSPTSGGNTGELVF.

The gene calls are TRBV5-4 and TRBJ2-5; without DNA, the TCRdb call of TRBD2 cannot be checked. Germline V gives CDR1 SGHNT, CDR2 YYREEE (reference sequence). CDR3 length equals 14 residues. CDR3 amino acids: CASSSTTSGGTQYF. Full variable domain (missing parts from reference TRBV5-4 and TRBJ2-5): ETGVTQSPTHLIKTRGQQVTLRCSSQSGHNTVSWYQQALGQGPQFIFQYYREEENGRGNFPPRFSGLQFPNYSSELNVNALELDDSALYLCASSSTTSGGTQYFGPGTRLLVL.

This chain joins TRBV9 and TRBJ2-1; TCRdb lists TRBD1, though no DNA is available to test this call. The CDR3 length is 16 residues. Germline V gives CDR1 SGDLS, CDR2 YYNGEE. CDR3 in amino acids: CASSPGGGTRYNEQFF.

The chain recombines TRBV25-1 with TRBJ2-5. The CDR3 is made up of 11 amino acids. Germline V gene lookup returns CDR1 MGHDK and CDR2 SYGVNS. CDR3 sequence reads: CASSEYETQYF.

The chain joins TRBV20-1 to TRBJ2-1; lacking DNA, the TRBD1 call made by TCRdb goes unchecked. This CDR3 contains 14 residues. Germline assignment: CDR1 DFQATT and CDR2 SNEGSKA (reference sequence). CDR3 sequence: CSASSGGSYNEQFF.

The chain combines TRBV5-1 with TRBJ1-3. Looked up from germline, CDR1 is SGHRS and CDR2 is YFSETQ. The CDR3 covers 15 residues. CDR3 protein: CASSLGQISGNTIYF. The entire variable domain, with the rest obtained from reference TRBV5-1 and TRBJ1-3, is as follows: KAGVTQTPRYLIKTRGQQVTLSCSPISGHRSVSWYQQTPGQGLQFLFEYFSETQRNKGNFPGRFSGRQFSNSRSEMNVSTLELGDSALYLCASSLGQISGNTIYFGEGSWLTVV.